Below, 26 T cell receptor beta chains from the same sample are listed, as sequenced in a study of lymphopenia after photon versus proton radiotherapy. Generated by immunoSEQ multiplex PCR, the TCRdb table keeps only in-frame clones and is missing some. The data contain roughly 35,000 clones, over 65% of them singletons. Sequencing used peripheral blood, obtained from a patient treated with photon-based radiotherapy. The receptors were sampled from a man in his fifties with gastric cancer.

The chain couples TRBV10-1 to TRBJ2-5, with TRBD1 identical over 8 bases. CDR3 length: 16 amino acids. From germline, CDR1 is WNHNN and CDR2 SYGVQD (reference sequence). The junction had 8 bases not matched to a gene; V was cut back by 1 base and J by 4 bases. The CDR3 sequence is CASSEWTGLEGETQYF. The CDR3 nucleotides are TGCGCCAGCAGTGAGTGGACAGGGCTTGAGGGAGAGACCCAGTACTTC.

The chain has TRBV6-5 and TRBJ1-1; D uncertain. Germline V CDR1 and CDR2: MNHEY, SVGAGI. CDR3 length: 13 amino acids. Trimming took off 5 bases at V and 1 base at J, with 8 bases between the two ends. CDR3 region: CASSPGRNTEAFF. The CDR3, as DNA: TGTGCCAGCAGTCCGGGCCGGAACACTGAAGCTTTCTTT.

V usage is TRBV6-1 and J usage is TRBJ2-2; TRBD2 agrees at 8 bases. Per germline, CDR1 MNHNS and CDR2 SASEGT. The ends lost 7 bases at V and 3 bases at J; junction bases unmatched: 4. This CDR3 comprises 14 residues. The chain's CDR3 is CASTGTRDTGELFF. In DNA form, the CDR3 reads TGTGCCAGCACCGGGACTAGAGACACCGGGGAGCTGTTTTTT.

This rearrangement joins TRBV7-2 to TRBJ2-5; 8 bases are shared with TRBD2. Trimming at V came to 2 bases and at J to 2 bases, leaving 7 bases not matched to a gene. The length of the CDR3 is 16 residues. The germline V gene encodes CDR1 SGHTA and CDR2 FQGNSA. Here the CDR3 DNA reads TGTGCCAGCAGCTTATCCGTGGCGGGAGGACAAGAGACCCAGTACTTC. Encoded protein: CASSLSVAGGQETQYF. The full variable domain, in which reference TRBV7-2 and TRBJ2-5 provide the parts outside the CDR3, is GAGVSQSPSNKVTEKGKDVELRCDPISGHTALYWYRQSLGQGLEFLIYFQGNSAPDKSGLPSDRFSAERTGGSVSTLTIQRTQQEDSAVYLCASSLSVAGGQETQYFGPGTRLLVL.

The rearrangement links TRBV6-5 to TRBJ1-2; TRBD1 aligns across 10 bases. The V segment lost 2 bases and the J segment 9 bases; nucleotides outside the gene matches: 12. This CDR3 has 16 residues. From germline, CDR1 is MNHEY and CDR2 SVGAGI. CDR3 bases: TGTGCCAGCAGTTACCCGAGTCCGGGACAGGGGATAAGCTACACCTTC. Translating gives CASSYPSPGQGISYTF.

V is TRBV4-1 and J is TRBJ1-1, with D possibly being TRBD1 (6 bases). This CDR3 is 16 amino acids long. The germline CDR1 and CDR2 sequences are MGHRA and YSYEKL. Between the trimmed V and J ends, which lost 0 bases and 4 bases, there was a span of 15 bases. The CDR3 region has the DNA TGCGCCAGCAGCCAAGATAAGGGGGAGGTTTCCACTGAAGCTTTCTTT. Protein: CASSQDKGEVSTEAFF.

This clone was found once. This rearrangement joins TRBV11-2 to TRBJ2-7; 9 bases line up with TRBD1. CDR3 length: 15 residues. After removal of 1 base from V and 5 bases from J, the junction contained 6 bases not matched to a gene. In germline, CDR1 is SGHAT, CDR2 FQNNGV. The CDR3 DNA is TGTGCCAGCAGCTTAGGGGCGGGACAGGGCCACGAGCAGTACTTC. It codes for CASSLGAGQGHEQYF. The whole variable domain, filled in from reference TRBV11-2 and TRBJ2-7, reads EAGVAQSPRYKIIEKRQSVAFWCNPISGHATLYWYQQILGQGPKLLIQFQNNGVVDDSQLPKDRFSAERLKGVDSTLKIQPAKLEDSAVYLCASSLGAGQGHEQYFGPGTRLTVT.

The V call is TRBV6-1, the J call TRBJ2-5, with D uncertain. The DNA end is more similar to TRBJ2-7, so the J call may be wrong. CDR1 and CDR2 from the germline V gene are MNHNS and SASEGT. This CDR3 comprises 15 residues. CDR3 DNA sequence: TGTGCCAGCAGTGAATGGGCAGGCCGGACCTACGAGCAGTACTTC. It specifies CASSEWAGRTYEQYF.

This chain joins TRBV4-2 and TRBJ2-1, with 9 nucleotides matching TRBD2. Germline V gene sequence: CDR1 LGHNA, CDR2 YNFKEQ. This CDR3 is 18 amino acids long. V shed 3 bases, J shed 3 bases, and the junction held 12 bases outside the gene matches. The CDR3 DNA reads as TGTGCCAGCAGCCAGGTTACCTTTAGCGGGAGCTTCTACAATGAGCAGTTCTTC. Translation: CASSQVTFSGSFYNEQFF.

The chain uses TRBV4-1 and TRBJ2-3, with TRBD2 identical over 9 bases. The ends lost 5 bases at V and 9 bases at J; junction bases unmatched: 9. The CDR3 spans 14 residues. Per the germline V gene, CDR1 is MGHRA and CDR2 is YSYEKL. The CDR3 sequence is CASSSSRLADTQYF. CDR3 DNA sequence: TGCGCCAGCAGCTCCTCCCGACTAGCGGACACGCAGTATTTT.

The chain links TRBV5-8 to TRBJ2-1, with no clear D. Germline V gives CDR1 SGHTS, CDR2 YDEGEE. The V gene lost 5 bases and the J gene lost 6 bases, with 15 bases spanning the gap. The CDR3 runs to 14 residues. The CDR3 DNA follows: TGTGCCAGCAGTTTACTTCTCGGTTTCAATGAGCAGTTCTTC. Its translation: CASSLLLGFNEQFF.

The chain combines TRBV25-1 with TRBJ2-3; 8 nucleotides align to TRBD2. Germline values: CDR1 MGHDK, CDR2 SYGVNS. V lost 1 base and J lost 0; bases outside the gene matches: 3. The CDR3 covers 16 residues. Here the CDR3 reads CASSELSSGSTDTQYF. The DNA for the CDR3 is TGTGCCAGCAGTGAATTGTCTAGCGGGAGCACAGATACGCAGTATTTT.

The table lists this clone with a few counts. This rearrangement joins TRBV7-9 to TRBJ2-2, with a possible D match to TRBD2 (5 bases). Germline V gives CDR1 SEHNR, CDR2 FQNEAQ (reference sequence). V dropped 7 bases and J dropped 6 bases, with 9 bases sitting between them. The CDR3 spans 12 residues. This CDR3 is CASIEGAGELFF. The CDR3 region has the DNA TGTGCCAGCATTGAGGGAGCCGGGGAGCTGTTTTTT.

The J gene is TRBJ2-7, the V gene TRBV28; perhaps TRBD2 as D (7 bases). CDR3 length: 12 amino acids. In germline, CDR1 is MDHEN, CDR2 SYDVKM. Deletions cut 3 bases from V and 9 bases from J, with 12 bases between. This CDR3 is CASSLRGEGQYF. In DNA, the CDR3 is TGTGCCAGCAGTTTGAGGGGGGAGGGGCAGTACTTC.

The V call is TRBV7-6, the J call TRBJ1-4; 7 bases line up with TRBD1. The V gene end was trimmed by 4 bases and the J gene end by 4 bases; junction bases not matched to a gene: 12. CDR1 is SGHVS, CDR2 FNYEAQ, per germline. The length of the CDR3 is 17 residues. The CDR3 loop reads CASSWRKPGQRNEKLFF. The CDR3, as DNA: TGTGCCAGCAGCTGGCGAAAACCGGGACAGCGTAATGAAAAACTGTTTTTT.

This rearrangement joins TRBV7-9 to TRBJ1-4; D is ambiguous. CDR1 SEHNR and CDR2 FQNEAQ come from the germline V gene (reference sequence). The CDR3 loop spans 17 amino acids. V shed 5 bases and J shed 8 bases, with 24 bases lying between them. This CDR3 reads CASSPVDPRTSLEKLFF. The DNA of the CDR3 is TGTGCCAGCAGCCCGGTTGACCCGAGGACCTCTTTGGAAAAACTGTTTTTT.

This chain links TRBV7-9 with TRBJ2-2; 8 nucleotides match TRBD1. Germline CDR1 is SEHNR and CDR2 is FQNEAQ (reference sequence). V lost 5 bases and J lost 3; bases outside the gene matches: 8. This CDR3 is 16 amino acids long. CDR3 coding DNA: TGTGCCAGCAGCCACCCAGGGGGCAGAGACACCGGGGAGCTGTTTTTT. This codes for CASSHPGGRDTGELFF.

This clone was detected only a few times. The chain has TRBV15 and TRBJ2-1, with 7 nucleotides matching TRBD2. Germline V gene sequence: CDR1 LNHNV, CDR2 YYDKDF (reference sequence). CDR3 length: 14 amino acids. The V gene end was trimmed by 3 bases and the J gene end by 9 bases; junction bases not matched to a gene: 8. The CDR3 reads CATSRSGIKTEQFF. In DNA, the CDR3 is TGTGCCACCAGCAGGAGCGGGATTAAAACTGAGCAGTTCTTC.

The chain recombines TRBV6-1 with TRBJ1-4, with 8 bases aligning to TRBD1. Germline CDR1 reads MNHNS; CDR2 reads SASEGT. Unmatched junction bases numbered 5, after V lost 6 bases and J lost 2 bases. There are 15 residues in the CDR3. CDR3 amino acids: CASRTDRATNEKLFF. The CDR3 nucleotides are TGTGCCAGCAGGACGGACAGGGCCACTAATGAAAAACTGTTTTTT.

V and J are TRBV28 and TRBJ2-7, with 10 bases identical to TRBD2. This CDR3 is 17 amino acids long. Germline CDR1 and CDR2: MDHEN and SYDVKM. V lost 2 bases to trimming and J lost 3 bases; unmatched junction nucleotides: 10. The CDR3 spells CASSLGPAGGFIYEQYF. The CDR3 nucleotides are TGTGCCAGCAGTTTAGGGCCAGCGGGAGGGTTTATCTACGAGCAGTACTTC.

V and J are TRBV25-1 and TRBJ2-7; 7 bases line up with TRBD1. CDR1 and CDR2 (germline): MGHDK, SYGVNS. The length of the CDR3 is 14 residues. After removal of 7 bases from V and 5 bases from J, the junction contained 11 bases not matched to a gene. The CDR3 coding sequence is TGTGCCAGCACCCAAGGCAGGGGGAGCGACGAGCAGTACTTC. This gives the protein CASTQGRGSDEQYF.

This clone has only a few counts. V and J are TRBV14 and TRBJ1-1, with D hard to call. This CDR3 has 12 residues. V lost 4 bases and J lost 12, with 15 bases in between. Per germline, CDR1 SGHDN and CDR2 FVKESK. The CDR3 DNA is TGTGCCAGCAGCCCCTACCCTGTAAAGCCTTTCTTT. As protein: CASSPYPVKPFF.

This chain connects TRBV28 to TRBJ2-1; 9 bases match TRBD2. The CDR3 extends over 16 amino acids. Germline lookup yields CDR1 MDHEN and CDR2 SYDVKM. V shed 5 bases, J shed 9 bases, and the junction held 14 bases outside the gene matches. CDR3 sequence (DNA): TGTGCCAGCAGTAAACGGGCTAGCGGGAATTTGGGTGAGCAGTTCTTC. It translates to CASSKRASGNLGEQFF.

The chain recombines TRBV5-6 with TRBJ1-5, with TRBD1 as a possible D gene (6 bases). Trimming removed 2 bases at V and 2 bases at J, with 11 bases between. The V gene's germline CDR1 is SGHDT and CDR2 YYEEEE. CDR3 length equals 15 residues. This CDR3 reads CASSFQGLGNQPQHF. The CDR3 region has the DNA TGTGCCAGCAGCTTTCAGGGGTTAGGCAATCAGCCCCAGCATTTT.

CDR3: CASSHRGGETQYF. CDR3 DNA sequence: TGTGCCAGCAGCCACAGGGGTGGGGAGACCCAGTACTTC. The chain couples TRBV5-4 to TRBJ2-5; 7 nucleotides align to TRBD1. The CDR3 spans 13 residues. V was pared by 4 bases and J by 5 bases, with 5 bases of the junction left unmatched. The germline CDR1 and CDR2 sequences are SGHNT and YYREEE (reference sequence). Full variable domain (rest looked up from reference TRBV5-4 and TRBJ2-5): ETGVTQSPTHLIKTRGQQVTLRCSSQSGHNTVSWYQQALGQGPQFIFQYYREEENGRGNFPPRFSGLQFPNYSSELNVNALELDDSALYLCASSHRGGETQYFGPGTRLLVL.

This clone has just a few counts. This chain joins TRBV2 and TRBJ1-5; D might be TRBD1 (5 bases). V was trimmed by 6 bases and J by 3 bases, leaving 9 bases between them. The CDR3 length is 13 residues. Germline loops: CDR1 SNHLY, CDR2 FYNNEI. CDR3: CASRGTSNQPQHF. As DNA, the CDR3 is TGTGCCAGCAGGGGGACTTCCAATCAGCCCCAGCATTTT.